This paragraph covers one T cell receptor (beta chain) sequence. No antigen is known for it. The PBMCs were taken from about 10 ml of fresh peripheral blood. The data derive from a study of Graves' ophthalmopathy and Graves' hyperthyroidism. Beta-chain TCR CDR3 regions were amplified from RNA transcripts. HTBI primers were used in a first-round RT-PCR, which preceded a second-round multiplex PCR. TCRdb re-derived calls from the multiplex PCR reads in MiXCR, one entry per CDR3 protein. The sample shows about 240,000 distinct CDR3 sequences, 45% of them seen only once. Study-wide results and caveats: The majority of expanded thyroid clonotypes above 0.001 frequency also occurred in blood. Built on 13 signatures, a model told ophthalmopathy apart from stable hyperthyroidism with 87.88% sensitivity and approximately 80% specificity. Prediction of ophthalmopathy progression reached roughly 68% sensitivity and 72% to 80% specificity.

Source material: peripheral blood. The sequence came from an adult man with Graves' ophthalmopathy.

In DNA, the CDR3 is TGTGCCAGCAGCGCGGACAGGGGACGAGAGCAGTACTTC. It is translated as CASSADRGREQYF. J is TRBJ2-7 and V is TRBV7-2, with 9 bases identical to TRBD1. V shed 5 bases, J shed 7 bases, and the junction held 6 bases outside the gene matches. CDR3 length: 13 amino acids. In germline, CDR1 is SGHTA, CDR2 FQGNSA.